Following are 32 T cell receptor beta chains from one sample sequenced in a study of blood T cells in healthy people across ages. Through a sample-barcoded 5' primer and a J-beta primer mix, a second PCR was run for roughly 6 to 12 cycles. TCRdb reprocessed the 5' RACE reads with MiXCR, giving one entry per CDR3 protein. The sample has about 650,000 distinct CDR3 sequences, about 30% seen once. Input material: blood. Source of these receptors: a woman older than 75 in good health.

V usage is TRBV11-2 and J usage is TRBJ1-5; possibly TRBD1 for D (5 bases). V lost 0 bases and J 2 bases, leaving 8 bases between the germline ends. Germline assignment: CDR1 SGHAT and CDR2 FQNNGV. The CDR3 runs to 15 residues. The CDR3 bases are TGTGCCAGCAGCTTAGAGCTGGGGCGCAATCAGCCCCAGCATTTT. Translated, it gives CASSLELGRNQPQHF.

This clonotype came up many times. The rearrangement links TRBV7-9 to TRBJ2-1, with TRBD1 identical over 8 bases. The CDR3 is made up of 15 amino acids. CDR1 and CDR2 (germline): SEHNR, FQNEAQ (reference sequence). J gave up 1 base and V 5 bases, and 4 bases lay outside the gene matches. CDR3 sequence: CASSRTGPSYNEQFF. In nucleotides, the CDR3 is TGTGCCAGCAGCCGGACAGGGCCTTCCTACAATGAGCAGTTCTTC. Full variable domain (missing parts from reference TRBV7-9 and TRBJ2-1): DTGVSQNPRHKITKRGQNVTFRCDPISEHNRLYWYRQTLGQGPEFLTYFQNEAQLEKSRLLSDRFSAERPKGSFSTLEIQRTEQGDSAMYLCASSRTGPSYNEQFFGPGTRLTVL.

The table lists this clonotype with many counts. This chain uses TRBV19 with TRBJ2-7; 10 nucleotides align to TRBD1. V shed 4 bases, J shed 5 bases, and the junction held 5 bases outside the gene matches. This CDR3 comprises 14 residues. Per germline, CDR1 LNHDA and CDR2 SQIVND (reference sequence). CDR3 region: CASSTGQGLDEQYF. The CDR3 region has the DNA TGTGCCAGTAGTACGGGACAGGGGCTCGACGAGCAGTACTTC.

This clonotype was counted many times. CDR3 in amino acids: CASSLGGGEGVYGYTF. Here the CDR3 DNA reads TGTGCCAGCAGCCTCGGCGGGGGGGAAGGGGTCTATGGCTACACCTTC. V gene TRBV7-2 combines with J gene TRBJ1-2; TRBD1 is a possible D gene (5 bases). CDR1 SGHTA and CDR2 FQGNSA come from the germline V gene. The CDR3 has 16 residues. The V end lost 5 bases, the J end lost 4 bases, and 20 bases lay between the germline ends.

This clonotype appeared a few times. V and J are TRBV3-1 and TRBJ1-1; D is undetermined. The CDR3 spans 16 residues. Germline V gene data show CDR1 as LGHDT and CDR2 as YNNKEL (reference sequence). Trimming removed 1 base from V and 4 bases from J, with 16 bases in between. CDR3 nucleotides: TGTGCCAGCAGCCAAGGCCGCCCCAAAGGAAGCACTGAAGCTTTCTTT. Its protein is CASSQGRPKGSTEAFF.

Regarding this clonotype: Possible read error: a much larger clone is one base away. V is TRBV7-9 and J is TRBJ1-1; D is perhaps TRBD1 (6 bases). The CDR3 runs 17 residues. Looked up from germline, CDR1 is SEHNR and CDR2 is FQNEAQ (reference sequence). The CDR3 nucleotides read TGTGCCAGCAGCTTAGTAGGGGGGGCCGGTTTCAACACTGTAGCTTTCTTT. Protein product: CASSLVGGAGFNTVAFF.

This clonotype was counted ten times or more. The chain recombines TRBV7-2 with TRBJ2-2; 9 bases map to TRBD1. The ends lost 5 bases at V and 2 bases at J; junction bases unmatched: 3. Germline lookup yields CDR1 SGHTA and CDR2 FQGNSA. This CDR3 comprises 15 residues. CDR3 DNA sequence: TGTGCCAGCAGCCGGACAGGGGAAAACACCGGGGAGCTGTTTTTT. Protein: CASSRTGENTGELFF.

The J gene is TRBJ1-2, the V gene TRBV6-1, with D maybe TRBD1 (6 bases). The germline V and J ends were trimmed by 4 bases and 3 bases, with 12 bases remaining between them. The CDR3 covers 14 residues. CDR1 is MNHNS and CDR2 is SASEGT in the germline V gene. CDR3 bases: TGTGCCAGCAGTGTAGCAGGGGCTCACTATGGCTACACCTTC. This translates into CASSVAGAHYGYTF.

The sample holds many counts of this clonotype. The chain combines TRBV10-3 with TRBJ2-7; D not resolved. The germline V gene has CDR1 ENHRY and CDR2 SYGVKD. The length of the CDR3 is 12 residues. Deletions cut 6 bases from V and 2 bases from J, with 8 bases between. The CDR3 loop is CAIRADPYEQYF. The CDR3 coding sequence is TGTGCCATCAGGGCTGATCCCTACGAGCAGTACTTC.

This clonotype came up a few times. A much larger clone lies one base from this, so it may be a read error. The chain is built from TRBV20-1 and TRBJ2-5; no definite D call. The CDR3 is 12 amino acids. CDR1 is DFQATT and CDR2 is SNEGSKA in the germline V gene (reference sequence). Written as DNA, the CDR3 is TGCACCAGTCTAGGGCCCCAAGAGACCCAGTACTTC. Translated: CTSLGPQETQYF.

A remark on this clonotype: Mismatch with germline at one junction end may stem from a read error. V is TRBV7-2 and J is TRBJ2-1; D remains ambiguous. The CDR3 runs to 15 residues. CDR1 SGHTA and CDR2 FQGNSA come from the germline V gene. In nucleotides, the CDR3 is TGTGCCTGCAGCTTAGTACTCGGCAGCACCTACGAGCAGTTCTTC. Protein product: CACSLVLGSTYEQFF.

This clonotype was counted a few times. The CDR3 sequence: CSARDGRGGDQPQHF. In DNA, the CDR3 is TGCAGTGCTAGAGATGGCCGGGGAGGTGATCAGCCCCAGCATTTT. V usage is TRBV20-1 and J usage is TRBJ1-5, with D unresolved. Germline lookup yields CDR1 DFQATT and CDR2 SNEGSKA (reference sequence). This CDR3 has 15 amino acids. V gave up 0 bases and J gave up 5 bases, with 14 bases separating them.

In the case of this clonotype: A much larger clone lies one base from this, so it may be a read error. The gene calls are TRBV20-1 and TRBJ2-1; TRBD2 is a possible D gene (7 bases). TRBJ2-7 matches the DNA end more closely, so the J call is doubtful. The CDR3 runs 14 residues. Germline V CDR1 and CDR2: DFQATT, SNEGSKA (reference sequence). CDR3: CSASGGPVYNEQYF. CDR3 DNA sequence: TGCAGTGCTAGCGGGGGGCCCGTCTACAATGAGCAGTACTTC.

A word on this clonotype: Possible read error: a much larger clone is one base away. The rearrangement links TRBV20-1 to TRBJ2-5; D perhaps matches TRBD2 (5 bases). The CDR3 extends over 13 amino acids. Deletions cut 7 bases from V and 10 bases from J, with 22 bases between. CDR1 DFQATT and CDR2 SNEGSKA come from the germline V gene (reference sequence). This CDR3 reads CSVPTGILQGQYF. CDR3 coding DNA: TGCAGTGTCCCGACCGGGATTCTACAAGGCCAGTACTTC.

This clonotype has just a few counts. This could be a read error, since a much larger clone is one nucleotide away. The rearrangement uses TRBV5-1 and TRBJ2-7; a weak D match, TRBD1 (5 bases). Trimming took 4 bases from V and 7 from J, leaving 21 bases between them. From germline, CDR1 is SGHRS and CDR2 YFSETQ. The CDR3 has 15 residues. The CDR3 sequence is CASSPGHSPYNEQYF. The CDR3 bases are TGCGCCAGCAGCCCCGGACATTCTCCCTACAATGAGCAGTACTTC.

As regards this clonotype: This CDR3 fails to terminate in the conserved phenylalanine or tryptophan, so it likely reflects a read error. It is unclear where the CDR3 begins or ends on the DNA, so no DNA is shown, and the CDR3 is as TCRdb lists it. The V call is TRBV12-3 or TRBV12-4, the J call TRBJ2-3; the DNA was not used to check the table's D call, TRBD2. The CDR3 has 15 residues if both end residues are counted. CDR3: CASSLDSGRADTEYS.

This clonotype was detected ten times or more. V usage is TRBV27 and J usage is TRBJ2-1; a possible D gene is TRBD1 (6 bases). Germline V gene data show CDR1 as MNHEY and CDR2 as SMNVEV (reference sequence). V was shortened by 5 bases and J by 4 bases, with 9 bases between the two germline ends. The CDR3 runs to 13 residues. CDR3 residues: CASSMDRYNEQFF. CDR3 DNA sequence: TGTGCCAGCAGTATGGACAGATACAATGAGCAGTTCTTC.

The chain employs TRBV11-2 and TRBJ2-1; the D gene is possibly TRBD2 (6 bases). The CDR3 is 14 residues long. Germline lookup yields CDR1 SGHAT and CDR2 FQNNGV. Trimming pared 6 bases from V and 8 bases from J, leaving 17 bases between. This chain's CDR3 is CASSLPGTCHEQFF. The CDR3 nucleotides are TGTGCCAGCAGTTTGCCGGGGACTTGCCATGAGCAGTTCTTC. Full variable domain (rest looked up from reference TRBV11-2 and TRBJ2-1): EAGVAQSPRYKIIEKRQSVAFWCNPISGHATLYWYQQILGQGPKLLIQFQNNGVVDDSQLPKDRFSAERLKGVDSTLKIQPAKLEDSAVYLCASSLPGTCHEQFFGPGTRLTVL.

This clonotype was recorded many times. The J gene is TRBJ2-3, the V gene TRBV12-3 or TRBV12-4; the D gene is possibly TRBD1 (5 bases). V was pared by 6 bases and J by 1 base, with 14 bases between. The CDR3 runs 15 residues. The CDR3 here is CASSLGQFGTDTQYF. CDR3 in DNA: TGTGCCAGCAGCCTAGGACAATTCGGCACAGATACGCAGTATTTT.

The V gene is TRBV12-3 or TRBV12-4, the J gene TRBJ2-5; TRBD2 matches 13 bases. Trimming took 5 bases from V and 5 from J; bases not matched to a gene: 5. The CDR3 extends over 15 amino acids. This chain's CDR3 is CASSPGTSGTETQYF. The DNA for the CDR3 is TGTGCCAGCAGTCCGGGGACTAGCGGGACGGAGACCCAGTACTTC.

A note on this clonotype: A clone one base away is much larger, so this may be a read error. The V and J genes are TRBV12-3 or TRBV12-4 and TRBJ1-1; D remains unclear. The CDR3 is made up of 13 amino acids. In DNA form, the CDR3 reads TGTGCCAGCGGGCAGCGGATGAACGCTGAAGCTTTCTTT. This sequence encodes CASGQRMNAEAFF.

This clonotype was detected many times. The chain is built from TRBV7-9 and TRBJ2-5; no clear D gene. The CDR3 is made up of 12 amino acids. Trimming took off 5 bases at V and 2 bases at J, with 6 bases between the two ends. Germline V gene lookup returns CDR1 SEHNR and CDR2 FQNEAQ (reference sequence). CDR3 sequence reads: CASSLPQETQYF. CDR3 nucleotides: TGTGCCAGCAGCCTACCTCAAGAGACCCAGTACTTC.

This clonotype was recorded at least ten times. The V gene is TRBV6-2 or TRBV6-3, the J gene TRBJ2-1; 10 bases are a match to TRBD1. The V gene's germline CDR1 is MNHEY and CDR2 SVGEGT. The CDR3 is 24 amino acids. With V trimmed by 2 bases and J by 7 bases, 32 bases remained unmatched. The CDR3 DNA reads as TGTGCCAGCAGTTACCTCCTGTACCCCGGACAGGGGGGCGGCGGGGGGAGTACAGTGAATGAGCAGTTCTTC. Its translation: CASSYLLYPGQGGGGGSTVNEQFF.

CDR3 bases: TGCGCCAGCAGCCAAGATTCAAGGGTGGAGGAGCAGTACTTC. Translated: CASSQDSRVEEQYF. V gene TRBV4-1 combines with J gene TRBJ2-7; D remains unclear. Trimming removed 0 bases at V and 7 bases at J, with 13 bases between. Germline CDR1 is MGHRA and CDR2 is YSYEKL. The CDR3 sequence is 14 residues long.

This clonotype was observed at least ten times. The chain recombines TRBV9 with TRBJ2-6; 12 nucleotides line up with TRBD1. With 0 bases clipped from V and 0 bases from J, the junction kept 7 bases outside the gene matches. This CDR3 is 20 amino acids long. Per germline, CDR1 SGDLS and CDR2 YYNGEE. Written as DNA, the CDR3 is TGTGCCAGCAGCGTAGGATCCGGGACAGGGGGCTACTCTGGGGCCAACGTCCTGACTTTC. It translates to CASSVGSGTGGYSGANVLTF.

CDR3 nucleotides: TGCAGTGCGTATTCCAGGGGCGTCTATGGCTACACCTTC. It translates to CSAYSRGVYGYTF. This chain connects TRBV20-1 to TRBJ1-2; weak D call: TRBD1 (6 bases). V was shortened by 6 bases and J by 4 bases, with 15 bases between the two germline ends. The CDR3 sequence is 13 residues long. CDR1 and CDR2 (germline): DFQATT, SNEGSKA (reference sequence).

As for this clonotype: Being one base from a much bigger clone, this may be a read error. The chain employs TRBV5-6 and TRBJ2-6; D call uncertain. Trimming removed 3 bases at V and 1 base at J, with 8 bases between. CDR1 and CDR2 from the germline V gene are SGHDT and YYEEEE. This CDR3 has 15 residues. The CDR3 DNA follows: TGTGCCAGCAGCTCGATGAGTTCTGGGGCCAACGTCCTGACTTTC. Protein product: CASSSMSSGANVLTF.

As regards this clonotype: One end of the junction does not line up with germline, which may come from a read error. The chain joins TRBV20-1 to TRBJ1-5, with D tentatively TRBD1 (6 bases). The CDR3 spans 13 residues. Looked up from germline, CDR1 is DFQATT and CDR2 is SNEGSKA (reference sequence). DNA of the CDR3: TGCAGTGCTAGTAGGGGGGCCACACAGCCCCGGCATTTT. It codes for CSASRGATQPRHF.

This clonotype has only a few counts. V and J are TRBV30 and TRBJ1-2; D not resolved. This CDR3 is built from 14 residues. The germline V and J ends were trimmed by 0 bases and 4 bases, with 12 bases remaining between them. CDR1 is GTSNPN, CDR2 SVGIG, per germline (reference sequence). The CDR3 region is CAWSVPGGPYGYTF. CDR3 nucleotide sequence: TGTGCCTGGAGTGTACCTGGCGGCCCCTATGGCTACACCTTC.

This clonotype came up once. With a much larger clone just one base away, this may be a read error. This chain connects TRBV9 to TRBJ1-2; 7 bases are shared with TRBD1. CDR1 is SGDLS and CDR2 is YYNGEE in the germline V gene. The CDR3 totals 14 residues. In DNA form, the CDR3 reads TGTGCCAGCGGCGTTTACGACAGGGCCTATGGCTACACCTTC. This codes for CASGVYDRAYGYTF.

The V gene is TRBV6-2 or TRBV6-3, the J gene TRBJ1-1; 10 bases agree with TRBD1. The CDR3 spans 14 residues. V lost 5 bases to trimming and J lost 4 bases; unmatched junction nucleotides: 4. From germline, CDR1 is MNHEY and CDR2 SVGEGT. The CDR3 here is CASSATGGGTEAFF. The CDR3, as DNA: TGTGCCAGCAGTGCGACAGGGGGCGGCACTGAAGCTTTCTTT.

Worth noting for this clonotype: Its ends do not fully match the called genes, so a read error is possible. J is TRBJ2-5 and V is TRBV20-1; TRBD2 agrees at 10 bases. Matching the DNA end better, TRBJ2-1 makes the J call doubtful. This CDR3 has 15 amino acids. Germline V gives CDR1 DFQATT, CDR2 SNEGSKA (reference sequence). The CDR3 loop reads CSTRFLAGAQETQFF. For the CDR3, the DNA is TGCAGTACTAGATTTCTAGCGGGGGCCCAAGAGACCCAGTTCTTC.